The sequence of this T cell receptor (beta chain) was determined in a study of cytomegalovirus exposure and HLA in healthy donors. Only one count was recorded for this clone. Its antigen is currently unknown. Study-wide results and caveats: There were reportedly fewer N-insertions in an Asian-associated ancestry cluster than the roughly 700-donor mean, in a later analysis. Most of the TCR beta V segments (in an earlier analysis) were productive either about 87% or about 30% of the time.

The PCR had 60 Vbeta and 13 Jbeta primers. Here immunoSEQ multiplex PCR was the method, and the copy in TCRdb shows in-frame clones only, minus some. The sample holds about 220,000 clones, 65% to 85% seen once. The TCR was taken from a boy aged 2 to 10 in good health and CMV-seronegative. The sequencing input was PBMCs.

Here the CDR3 reads CASSPWDSISGNTIYF. The CDR3 nucleotides read TGTGCCAGTAGTCCCTGGGACAGCATCTCTGGAAACACCATATATTTT. The chain is built from TRBV19 and TRBJ1-3, with 7 bases fitting TRBD1. V lost 5 bases and J lost 0; bases outside the gene matches: 7. The V gene's germline CDR1 is LNHDA and CDR2 SQIVND (reference sequence). This CDR3 spans 16 amino acids.